This T cell receptor beta chain was found in a study of cytomegalovirus exposure and HLA in healthy donors. For the study at large: For the approximately 360 genotyped donors, 65% to 90% fell within the Caucasian-associated ancestry cluster.

CDR3 length equals 12 residues. Trimming pared 4 bases from V and 0 bases from J, leaving 6 bases between. The germline V gene encodes CDR1 SQVTM and CDR2 ANQGSEA. The primer mix had 60 Vbeta and 13 Jbeta primers. The assay was immunoSEQ multiplex PCR, and TCRdb's table has in-frame clones only and misses some. The profile covers approximately 190,000 clones, with 65% to 85% appearing a single time and 1.5% to 2% taken by the ten largest. The TCR was taken from a man aged 35 to 55 in good health and CMV-seropositive. The specimen was PBMCs. The chain uses TRBV29-1 and TRBJ1-2; D possibly corresponds to TRBD1 (6 bases). In DNA, the CDR3 is TGCAGCGTTGGGACAGCTAACTATGGCTACACCTTC. Protein sequence: CSVGTANYGYTF.